The 10 T cell receptor beta chains listed next were all sequenced from one sample in a study of blood T cell repertoires in COVID-19. The method was immunoSEQ multiplex PCR; TCRdb's version includes in-frame clones alone and lacks a portion of them. The sample has around 120,000 clones, around 80% seen once. The sequenced material came from peripheral blood. These TCRs come from a woman at least 80 years old with acute or convalescent COVID-19.

V usage is TRBV19 and J usage is TRBJ2-7, with TRBD2 as a possible D gene (5 bases). The CDR3 spans 14 residues. V lost 2 bases and J 1 base, leaving 9 bases between the germline ends. Germline-derived CDR1 and CDR2 are LNHDA and SQIVND (reference sequence). Here the CDR3 reads CASSIIPGSYEQYF. Here the CDR3 DNA reads TGTGCCAGTAGTATAATCCCGGGGTCCTACGAGCAGTACTTC.

The chain is built from TRBV27 and TRBJ1-5; TRBD1 agrees at 10 bases. CDR1 is MNHEY and CDR2 is SMNVEV in the germline V gene (reference sequence). The CDR3 consists of 14 residues. The V and J ends lost 6 bases and 10 bases, in that order; junction bases with no gene match: 9. The CDR3 bases are TGTGCCAGCAGCCCCGGGACAGGGGTTTTACCCCAGCATTTT. This codes for CASSPGTGVLPQHF.

J is TRBJ2-2 and V is TRBV5-5; 7 positions agree with TRBD2. Germline V CDR1 and CDR2: SGHKS, YYEKEE (reference sequence). The ends lost 5 bases at V and 5 bases at J; junction bases unmatched: 9. The CDR3 has 15 amino acids. The CDR3 region has the DNA TGTGCCAGCAGAGCTCCCGGACTAGGTACCGGGGAGCTGTTTTTT. Translation: CASRAPGLGTGELFF.

This clone was seen more than once but under ten times. The chain is built from TRBV27 and TRBJ2-1, with 7 bases identical to TRBD2. Germline lookup yields CDR1 MNHEY and CDR2 SMNVEV (reference sequence). Trimming at V came to 5 bases and at J to 6 bases, leaving 10 bases not matched to a gene. The CDR3 spans 15 residues. The CDR3 nucleotides are TGTGCCAGCAGTCAAGGGGAGGGGCGCCCCAATGAGCAGTTCTTC. Encoded protein: CASSQGEGRPNEQFF.

The chain employs TRBV6-6 and TRBJ1-5; 7 bases match TRBD1. The CDR3 sequence is 14 residues long. The V gene end was trimmed by 7 bases and the J gene end by 5 bases; junction bases not matched to a gene: 8. Germline CDR1 is MNHNY and CDR2 is SVGAGI (reference sequence). Here the CDR3 reads CASTAQGGYQPQHF. In nucleotides, the CDR3 is TGTGCCAGCACCGCTCAGGGGGGCTATCAGCCCCAGCATTTT.

The chain has TRBV6-2 or TRBV6-3 and TRBJ2-3, with TRBD2 matching over 10 bases. The CDR3 consists of 15 residues. CDR1 is MNHEY, CDR2 SVGEGT, per germline. Trimming took 5 bases from V and 6 from J; bases not matched to a gene: 8. The CDR3: CASSPPGTSVDTQYF. CDR3 in DNA: TGTGCCAGCAGTCCACCCGGGACTAGCGTGGATACGCAGTATTTT.

This clone was counted once. The rearrangement uses TRBV19 and TRBJ1-4; 11 bases are shared with TRBD1. This CDR3 has 16 residues. V lost 6 bases to trimming and J lost 8 bases; unmatched junction nucleotides: 11. Germline V CDR1 and CDR2: LNHDA, SQIVND (reference sequence). The CDR3 coding sequence is TGTGCCAGTAGCCCTTACCCGGGACAGGGGGAGGAAAAACTGTTTTTT. Its translation: CASSPYPGQGEEKLFF.

The rearrangement joins TRBV5-1 to TRBJ2-3, with TRBD2 identical over 11 bases. Germline V gene data show CDR1 as SGHRS and CDR2 as YFSETQ. There are 16 residues in the CDR3. With V trimmed by 2 bases and J by 5 bases, 7 bases remained unmatched. This CDR3 reads CASSFRSGGAGDTQYF. The CDR3 DNA is TGCGCCAGCAGCTTCCGTAGCGGGGGGGCGGGAGATACGCAGTATTTT.

The J gene is TRBJ2-3, the V gene TRBV11-2; TRBD2 aligns across 10 bases. CDR3 length: 17 residues. J was trimmed by 0 bases and V by 2 bases; bases with no gene match: 5. Per the germline V gene, CDR1 is SGHAT and CDR2 is FQNNGV. CDR3 residues: CASSLRSGRASTDTQYF. CDR3 DNA: TGTGCCAGCAGCTTAAGGAGCGGGAGGGCTAGCACAGATACGCAGTATTTT.

This clone came up once. This rearrangement joins TRBV27 to TRBJ1-2, with 7 positions matching TRBD1. Trimming took 8 bases from V and 0 from J; bases not matched to a gene: 6. The CDR3 runs 14 residues. From germline, CDR1 is MNHEY and CDR2 SMNVEV (reference sequence). Here the CDR3 reads CASHSRGSNYGYTF. In DNA, the CDR3 is TGTGCCAGCCACTCCAGGGGGTCTAACTATGGCTACACCTTC.